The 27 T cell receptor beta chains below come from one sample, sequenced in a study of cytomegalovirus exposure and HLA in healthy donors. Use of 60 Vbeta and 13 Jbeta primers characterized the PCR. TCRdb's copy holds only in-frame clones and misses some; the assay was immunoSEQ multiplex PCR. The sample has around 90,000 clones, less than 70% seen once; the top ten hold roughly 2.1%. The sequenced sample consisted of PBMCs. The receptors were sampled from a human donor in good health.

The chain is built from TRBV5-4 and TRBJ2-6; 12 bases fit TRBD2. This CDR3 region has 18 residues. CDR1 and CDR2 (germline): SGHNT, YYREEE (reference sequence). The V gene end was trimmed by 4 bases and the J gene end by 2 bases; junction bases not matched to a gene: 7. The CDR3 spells CASSPGLAGSTGANVLTF. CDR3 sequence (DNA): TGTGCCAGCAGCCCTGGACTAGCGGGGTCCACTGGGGCCAACGTCCTGACTTTC.

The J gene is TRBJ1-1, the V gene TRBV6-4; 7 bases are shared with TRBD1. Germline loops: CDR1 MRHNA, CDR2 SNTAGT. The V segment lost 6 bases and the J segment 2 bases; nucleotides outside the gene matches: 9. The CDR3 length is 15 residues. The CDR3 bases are TGTGCCAGCAGACCAGAACAGGGGCTCAACACTGAAGCTTTCTTT. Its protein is CASRPEQGLNTEAFF.

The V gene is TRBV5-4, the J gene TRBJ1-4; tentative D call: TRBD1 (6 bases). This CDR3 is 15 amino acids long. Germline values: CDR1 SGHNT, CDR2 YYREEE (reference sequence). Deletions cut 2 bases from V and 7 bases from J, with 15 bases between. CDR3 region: CASSFEQGRGEKLFF. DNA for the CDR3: TGTGCCAGCAGCTTTGAACAGGGTCGAGGTGAAAAACTGTTTTTT.

The DNA of the CDR3 is TGTGCCAGCAGCTTAGATAGCGGATCTAGCACAGATACGCAGTATTTT. Protein: CASSLDSGSSTDTQYF. The rearrangement links TRBV7-9 to TRBJ2-3; possibly TRBD2 for D (6 bases). CDR1 SEHNR and CDR2 FQNEAQ come from the germline V gene (reference sequence). The length of the CDR3 is 16 residues. Trimming removed 1 base from V and 0 bases from J, with 11 bases in between.

The CDR3 region has the DNA TGTGCCAGCAGCTCCCAAGGGCGGGGGTCTAACACCTTC. It yields the protein CASSSQGRGSNTF. The chain combines TRBV11-3 with TRBJ1-2, with D perhaps TRBD1 (5 bases). V was clipped by 4 bases and J by 12 bases, with 18 bases between them. CDR3 length: 13 residues. Germline V lookup: CDR1 SGHNT, CDR2 YENEEA.

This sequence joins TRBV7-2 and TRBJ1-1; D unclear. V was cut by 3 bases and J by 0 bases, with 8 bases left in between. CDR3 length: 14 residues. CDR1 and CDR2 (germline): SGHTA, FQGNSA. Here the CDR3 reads CASSFLAVNTEAFF. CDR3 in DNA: TGTGCCAGCAGCTTCTTAGCAGTGAACACTGAAGCTTTCTTT.

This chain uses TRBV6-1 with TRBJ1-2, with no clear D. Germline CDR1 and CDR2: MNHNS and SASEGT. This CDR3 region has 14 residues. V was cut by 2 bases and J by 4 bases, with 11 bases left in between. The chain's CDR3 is CASSERWAIYGYTF. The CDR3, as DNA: TGTGCCAGCAGTGAACGTTGGGCTATCTATGGCTACACCTTC.

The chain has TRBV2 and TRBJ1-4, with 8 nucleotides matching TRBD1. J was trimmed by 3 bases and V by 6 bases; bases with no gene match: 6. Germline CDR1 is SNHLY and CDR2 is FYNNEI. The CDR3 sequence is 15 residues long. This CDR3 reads CASSRQGKANEKLFF. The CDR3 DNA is TGTGCCAGCAGCCGACAGGGGAAGGCTAATGAAAAACTGTTTTTT.

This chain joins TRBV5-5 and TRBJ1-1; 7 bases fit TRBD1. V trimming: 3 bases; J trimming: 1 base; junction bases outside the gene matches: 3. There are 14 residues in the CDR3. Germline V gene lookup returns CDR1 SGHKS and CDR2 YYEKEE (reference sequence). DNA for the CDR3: TGTGCCAGCAGCTGGGGGGACAGGAACACTGAAGCTTTCTTT. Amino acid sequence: CASSWGDRNTEAFF. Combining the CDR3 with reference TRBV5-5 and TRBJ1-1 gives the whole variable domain DAGVTQSPTHLIKTRGQQVTLRCSPISGHKSVSWYQQVLGQGPQFIFQYYEKEERGRGNFPDRFSARQFPNYSSELNVNALLLGDSALYLCASSWGDRNTEAFFGQGTRLTVV.

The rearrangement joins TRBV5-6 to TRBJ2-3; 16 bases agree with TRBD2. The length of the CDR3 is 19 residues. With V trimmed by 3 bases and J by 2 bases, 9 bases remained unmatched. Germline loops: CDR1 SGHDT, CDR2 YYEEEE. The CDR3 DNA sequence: TGTGCCAGCAGCTCCCGAGGGACTAGCGGGGGGGGGTACACAGATACGCAGTATTTT. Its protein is CASSSRGTSGGGYTDTQYF.

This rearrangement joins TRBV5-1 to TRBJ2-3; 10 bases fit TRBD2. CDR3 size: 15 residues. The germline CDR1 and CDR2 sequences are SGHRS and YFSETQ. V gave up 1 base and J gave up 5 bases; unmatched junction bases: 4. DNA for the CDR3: TGCGCCAGCAGCTTGACTAGCGGGGAAATAGATACGCAGTATTTT. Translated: CASSLTSGEIDTQYF.

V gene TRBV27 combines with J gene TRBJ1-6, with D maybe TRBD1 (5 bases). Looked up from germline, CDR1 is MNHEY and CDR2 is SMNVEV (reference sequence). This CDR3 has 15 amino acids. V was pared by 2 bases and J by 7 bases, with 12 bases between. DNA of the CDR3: TGTGCCAGCAGTTTAAACGGGGGTGGAAATTCACCCCTCCACTTT. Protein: CASSLNGGGNSPLHF.

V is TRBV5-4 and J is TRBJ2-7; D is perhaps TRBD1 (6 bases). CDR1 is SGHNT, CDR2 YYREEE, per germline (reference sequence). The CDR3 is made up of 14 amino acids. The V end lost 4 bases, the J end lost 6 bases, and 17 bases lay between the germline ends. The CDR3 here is CASSTPYRDGEQYF. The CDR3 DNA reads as TGTGCCAGCAGCACCCCGTACAGGGATGGCGAGCAGTACTTC.

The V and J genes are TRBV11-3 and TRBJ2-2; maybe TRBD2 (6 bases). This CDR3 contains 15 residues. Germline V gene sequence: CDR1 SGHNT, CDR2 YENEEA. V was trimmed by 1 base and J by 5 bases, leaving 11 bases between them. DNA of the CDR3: TGTGCCAGCAGCTTAGTCCTAGCGACAACCGGGGAGCTGTTTTTT. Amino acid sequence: CASSLVLATTGELFF.

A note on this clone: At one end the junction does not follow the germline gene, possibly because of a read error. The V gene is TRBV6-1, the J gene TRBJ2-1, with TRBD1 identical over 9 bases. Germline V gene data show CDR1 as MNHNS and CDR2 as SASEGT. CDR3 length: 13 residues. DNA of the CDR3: TGTGCCAGCAGTGAAGCGCCCGGGACAGGGACGGTCTTC. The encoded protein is CASSEAPGTGTVF.

CDR3 nucleotide sequence: TGTGCCAGCAGCTTAGGCGGGACTAGGCCATACGAGCAGTACTTC. Translated, it gives CASSLGGTRPYEQYF. The chain recombines TRBV7-2 with TRBJ2-7; 8 bases are shared with TRBD2. The ends lost 1 base at V and 4 bases at J; junction bases unmatched: 6. The CDR3 totals 15 residues. CDR1 and CDR2 (germline): SGHTA, FQGNSA.

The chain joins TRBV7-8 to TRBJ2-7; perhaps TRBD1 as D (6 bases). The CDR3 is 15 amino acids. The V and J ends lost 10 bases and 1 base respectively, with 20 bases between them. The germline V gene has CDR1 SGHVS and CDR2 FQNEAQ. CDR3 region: CATQGQGRGSYEQYF. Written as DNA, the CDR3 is TGTGCCACCCAAGGTCAGGGGCGAGGATCCTACGAGCAGTACTTC.

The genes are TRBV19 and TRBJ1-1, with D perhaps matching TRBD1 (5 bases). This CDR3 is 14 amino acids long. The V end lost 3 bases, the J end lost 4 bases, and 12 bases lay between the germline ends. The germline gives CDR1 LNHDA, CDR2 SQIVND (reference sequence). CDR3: CASSIKGRGTEAFF. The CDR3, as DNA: TGTGCCAGTAGTATTAAGGGGCGGGGCACTGAAGCTTTCTTT.

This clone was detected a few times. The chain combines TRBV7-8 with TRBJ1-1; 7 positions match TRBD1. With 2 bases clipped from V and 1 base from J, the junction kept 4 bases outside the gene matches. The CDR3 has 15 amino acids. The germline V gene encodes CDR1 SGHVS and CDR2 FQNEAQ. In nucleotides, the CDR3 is TGTGCCAGCAGCTTAAGGGGGCGGAGGAACACTGAAGCTTTCTTT. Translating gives CASSLRGRRNTEAFF.

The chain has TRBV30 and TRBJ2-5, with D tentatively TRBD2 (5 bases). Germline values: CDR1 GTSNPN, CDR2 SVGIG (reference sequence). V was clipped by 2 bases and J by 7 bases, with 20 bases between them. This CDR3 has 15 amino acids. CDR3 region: CAWSLRGFTFPTQYF. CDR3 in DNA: TGTGCCTGGAGTTTACGGGGTTTCACGTTTCCGACCCAGTACTTC.

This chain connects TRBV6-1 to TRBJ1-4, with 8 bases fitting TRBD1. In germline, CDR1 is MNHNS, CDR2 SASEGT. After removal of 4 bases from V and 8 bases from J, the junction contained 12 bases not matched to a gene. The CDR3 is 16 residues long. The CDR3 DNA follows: TGTGCCAGCAGTGGGAGACAGGGGTTTTCTCGAGAAAAACTGTTTTTT. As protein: CASSGRQGFSREKLFF.

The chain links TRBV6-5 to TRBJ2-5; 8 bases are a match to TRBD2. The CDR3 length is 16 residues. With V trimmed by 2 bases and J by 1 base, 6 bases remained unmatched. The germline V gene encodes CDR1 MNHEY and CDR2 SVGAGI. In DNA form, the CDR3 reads TGTGCCAGCAGTTACAATCCAGCGGGGGTCCAAGAGACCCAGTACTTC. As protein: CASSYNPAGVQETQYF.

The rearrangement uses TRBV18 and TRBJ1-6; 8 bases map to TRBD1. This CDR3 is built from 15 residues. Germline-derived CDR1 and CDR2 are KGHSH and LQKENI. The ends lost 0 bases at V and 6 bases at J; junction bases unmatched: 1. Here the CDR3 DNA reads TGTGCCAGCTCACCACCGGGACAGGTTAATTCACCCCTCCACTTT. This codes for CASSPPGQVNSPLHF.

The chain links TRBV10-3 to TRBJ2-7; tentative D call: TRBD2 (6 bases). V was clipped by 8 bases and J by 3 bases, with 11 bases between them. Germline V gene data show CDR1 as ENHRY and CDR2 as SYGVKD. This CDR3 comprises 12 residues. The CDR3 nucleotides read TGTGCCATCGGTGTGGGGGGCTACGAGCAGTACTTC. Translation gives CAIGVGGYEQYF.

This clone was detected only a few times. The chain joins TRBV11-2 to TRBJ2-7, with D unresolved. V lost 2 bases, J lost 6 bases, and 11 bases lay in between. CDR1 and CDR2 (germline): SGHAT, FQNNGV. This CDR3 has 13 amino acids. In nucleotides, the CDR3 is TGTGCCAGCAGCTTAAGCGCAGCTCGCGAGCAGTACTTC. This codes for CASSLSAAREQYF.

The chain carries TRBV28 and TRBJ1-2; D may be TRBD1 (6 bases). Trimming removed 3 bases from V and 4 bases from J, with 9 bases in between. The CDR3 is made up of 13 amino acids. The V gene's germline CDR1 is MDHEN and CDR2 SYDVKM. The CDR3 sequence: CASSLTGTYGYTF. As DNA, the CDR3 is TGTGCCAGCAGTTTGACAGGCACCTATGGCTACACCTTC.

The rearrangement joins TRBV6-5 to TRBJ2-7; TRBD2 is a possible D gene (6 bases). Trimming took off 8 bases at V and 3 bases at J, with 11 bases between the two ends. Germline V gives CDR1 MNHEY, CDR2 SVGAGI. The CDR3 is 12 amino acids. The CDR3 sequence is CASRRGFYEQYF. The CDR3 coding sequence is TGTGCCAGCCGCCGGGGGTTCTACGAGCAGTACTTC.